This T cell receptor (beta chain) comes out of a study of ipilimumab plus nivolumab after autologous stem cell transplantation. Study information: Both relapsed and primary refractory DLBCL were included. Study-wide points: The authors say TCR, Treg and microbiome findings warrant further study.

Sequencing used immunoSEQ multiplex PCR; TCRdb keeps in-frame clones, though not all of them. The sample lists around 20,000 clones, around 80% occurring once. A remark on this clone: Its target is unknown.

With 3 bases clipped from V and 5 bases from J, the junction kept 3 bases outside the gene matches. Germline assignment: CDR1 SGHRS and CDR2 YFSETQ. This CDR3 is 15 amino acids long. This specimen was PBMCs, taken in a trial of ipilimumab plus nivolumab as post-transplant consolidation. This rearrangement joins TRBV5-1 to TRBJ1-4; TRBD1 matches 11 bases. The TCR comes from a male donor with diffuse large B-cell lymphoma. CDR3: CASSWTGGGNEKLFF. The CDR3 DNA sequence: TGCGCCAGCAGCTGGACAGGGGGCGGGAATGAAAAACTGTTTTTT.